The source of this T cell receptor beta chain is a study of blood T cell repertoires in COVID-19. Study-level background: The samples span acute and convalescent COVID-19 from the United States, Italy and Spain. T cells, B-cell-depleted T cells, or PBMCs supplied cDNA or gDNA.

Generated by immunoSEQ multiplex PCR, the TCRdb table keeps only in-frame clones and is missing some. The sample has approximately 160,000 clones, more than 60% seen once; the top ten hold 2.5% to 3.5%. Deletions cut 3 bases from V and 4 bases from J, with 15 bases between. Germline assignment: CDR1 LNHDA and CDR2 SQIVND (reference sequence). The CDR3 consists of 15 residues. The chain joins TRBV19 to TRBJ1-1; D remains ambiguous. This receptor was taken from a man between 65 and 85 years old with acute or convalescent COVID-19. Sequences were obtained from peripheral blood. CDR3: CASSIGPHSGTEAFF. CDR3 DNA: TGTGCCAGTAGTATTGGTCCTCATTCGGGCACTGAAGCTTTCTTT.